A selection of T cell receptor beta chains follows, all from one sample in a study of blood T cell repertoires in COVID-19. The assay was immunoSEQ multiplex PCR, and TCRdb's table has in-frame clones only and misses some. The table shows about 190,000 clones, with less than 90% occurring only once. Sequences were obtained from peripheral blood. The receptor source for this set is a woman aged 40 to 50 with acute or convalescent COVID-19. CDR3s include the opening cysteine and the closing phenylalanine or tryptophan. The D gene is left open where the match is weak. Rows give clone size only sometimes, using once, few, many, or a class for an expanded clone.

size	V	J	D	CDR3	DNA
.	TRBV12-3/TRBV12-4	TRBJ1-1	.	CASSLSPVAAFF	TGTGCCAGCAGTTTGTCCCCGGTCGCGGCTTTCTTT
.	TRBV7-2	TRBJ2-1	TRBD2	CASSLASGGSPSYNEQFF	TGTGCCAGCAGCTTAGCTAGCGGGGGGTCCCCTTCCTACAATGAGCAGTTCTTC
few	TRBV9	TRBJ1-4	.	CASSPSYRNYEKLFF	TGTGCCAGCAGCCCTAGTTACCGAAACTACGAAAAACTGTTTTTT
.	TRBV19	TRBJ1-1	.	CASINTPRGERTEAFF	TGTGCCAGTATCAACACCCCCAGGGGAGAGAGGACTGAAGCTTTCTTT
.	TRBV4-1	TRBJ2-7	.	CASSQAASVSYEQYF	TGCGCCAGCAGCCAAGCCGCCAGTGTCTCCTACGAGCAGTACTTC
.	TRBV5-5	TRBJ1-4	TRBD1	CASSLAGGTGGEKLFF	TGTGCCAGCAGCTTGGCAGGTGGGACAGGGGGTGAAAAACTGTTTTTT
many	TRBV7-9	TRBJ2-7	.	CASSSGAYEQYF	TGTGCCAGCAGCTCAGGGGCCTACGAGCAGTACTTC
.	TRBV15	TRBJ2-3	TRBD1	CATRPDRVGDTQYF	TGTGCCACCAGACCCGACAGGGTTGGAGATACGCAGTATTTT
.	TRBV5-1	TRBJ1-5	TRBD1	CASSLGDRGFTDQPQHF	TGCGCCAGCAGCCTGGGGGACAGGGGTTTCACAGATCAGCCCCAGCATTTT
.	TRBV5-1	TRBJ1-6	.	CASPPPSGRSPLHF	TGCGCCAGCCCACCTCCCTCAGGGCGTTCACCCCTCCACTTT
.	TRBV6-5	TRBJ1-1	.	CASRLRYTEAFF	TGTGCCAGCAGGCTCAGGTACACTGAAGCTTTCTTT
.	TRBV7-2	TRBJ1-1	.	CASSFLGGAEAFF	TGTGCCAGCAGCTTTCTCGGGGGGGCTGAAGCTTTCTTT
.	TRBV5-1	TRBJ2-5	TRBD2	CASSAGLAGGRWETQYF	TGCGCCAGCAGCGCGGGACTAGCGGGAGGGCGGTGGGAGACCCAGTACTTC
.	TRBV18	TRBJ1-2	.	CASSPFDRSTYGYTF	TGTGCCAGCTCCCCATTCGACAGGTCCACTTATGGCTACACCTTC